Listed below are T cell receptor beta chains from one sample, sequenced in a study of T cell changes during pregnancy in multiple sclerosis. Some clones are missing from TCRdb's copy, which holds only in-frame ones; the method was immunoSEQ multiplex PCR. The data contain 20,000 to 25,000 clones, roughly nine tenths of them seen just once; the ten biggest clones take up 10% to 15%. The sequencing here drew on CD8+ T cells from peripheral blood mononuclear cells, taken in the first trimester of pregnancy. Receptors were obtained from a female donor in good health, enrolled as a control in a pregnancy study. The CDR3 runs from the conserved cysteine through the conserved F or W. Each record gives: V gene, clone size, CDR3 length, J gene, D gene, CDR3 DNA, CDR3 protein. D genes are given only for firm matches. Clone size is stated in some rows and not others, as once, few, many or a class when expanded.

TRBV5-1	.	16	TRBJ2-1	TRBD1	TGCGCCAGCAGCTTTCCGGGACAGGGCCAACCCAATGAGCAGTTCTTC	CASSFPGQGQPNEQFF
TRBV7-8	once	15	TRBJ1-2	TRBD1	TGTGCCAGCAGCTTAGGGACAGGGGGTAACTATGGCTACACCTTC	CASSLGTGGNYGYTF
TRBV9	once	15	TRBJ2-3	.	TGTGCCAGCAGCGTAGCGGGATATAGCACAGATACGCAGTATTTT	CASSVAGYSTDTQYF
TRBV28	few	16	TRBJ2-2	TRBD2	TGTGCCAGCAGCCAATGGACTAGCGGGAACACCGGGGAGCTGTTTTTT	CASSQWTSGNTGELFF
TRBV27	.	15	TRBJ2-3	.	TGTGCCAGCAGTTTAAGGGGAACTAGCACAGATACGCAGTATTTT	CASSLRGTSTDTQYF
TRBV27	few	14	TRBJ1-6	TRBD1	TGTGCCAGCAGTCCACAGGGGTATAATTCACCCCTCCACTTT	CASSPQGYNSPLHF
TRBV6-5	.	13	TRBJ1-4	.	TGTGCCAGCAGTAAATACATGAATGAAAAACTGTTTTTT	CASSKYMNEKLFF
TRBV6-1	.	14	TRBJ2-7	.	TGTGCCAGCAGGGAACAGGGAATCCTCCACGAGCAGTACTTC	CASREQGILHEQYF
TRBV6-4	.	13	TRBJ2-1	.	TGTGCCAGCAGTGACTCGGAGGATAATGAGCAGTTCTTC	CASSDSEDNEQFF
TRBV19	.	11	TRBJ2-7	.	TGTGCCAGTAGTACAGGGTACGAGCAGTACTTC	CASSTGYEQYF
TRBV7-9	.	14	TRBJ2-1	TRBD2	TGTGCCGGGACCGGACTAGCGGGCCTTAATGAGCAGTTCTTC	CAGTGLAGLNEQFF
TRBV4-2	.	15	TRBJ2-7	.	TGTGCCAGCAGCCAAGGCAGGGATAGCTCCTACGAGCAGTACTTC	CASSQGRDSSYEQYF
TRBV5-1	.	16	TRBJ2-2	TRBD2	TGCGCCAGCAGCGAAGGGACTAGCGATCCTGAGGGGGAGCTGTTTTTT	CASSEGTSDPEGELFF
TRBV28	.	16	TRBJ2-7	TRBD2	TGTGCCAGCAGTTTGGATTTAGGGACTAGTCGATACGAGCAGTACTTC	CASSLDLGTSRYEQYF
TRBV29-1	.	11	TRBJ1-6	.	TGCAGCGTTGAAGATCAGGGGTCCCTCCACTTT	CSVEDQGSLHF
TRBV18	.	14	TRBJ1-4	TRBD1	TGTGCCAGCTCACCGCCAGACAGGGTCGAAAAACTGTTTTTT	CASSPPDRVEKLFF
TRBV7-9	.	16	TRBJ2-7	.	TGTGCCAGCAGCTTATATGAAGCGGCACCTACCTACGAGCAGTACTTC	CASSLYEAAPTYEQYF
TRBV7-2	.	14	TRBJ2-7	.	TGTGCCAGCAGCCCTGAGCTAGGGGCCTACGAGCAGTACTTC	CASSPELGAYEQYF
TRBV6-1	.	15	TRBJ1-5	.	TGTGCCAGCAGTGAAGGGATAGGGGGCAATCAGCCCCAGCATTTT	CASSEGIGGNQPQHF
TRBV2	.	12	TRBJ2-3	TRBD2	TGTGCCAGCACAGCGGGGGCGGATACGCAGTATTTT	CASTAGADTQYF